This record looks at one T cell receptor beta chain sequence and its context. Germline trimming cut 4 bases from V and 4 bases from J; bases unmatched to any gene: 4. The CDR3 runs 14 residues. CDR1 and CDR2 (germline): SEHNR, FQNEAQ (reference sequence). The data originate from a study of blood T cell repertoires in COVID-19. Ages ranged from roughly 18 to 100 years, with residence in some 25 US areas. In the original analysis: Amplification from reference gene primers served as the basis for estimated nucleated cell counts. Clones were sequenced by immunoSEQ multiplex PCR, and TCRdb holds only the in-frame ones, with some missing. V, J and clone size reflect that table, while D and trimming were determined from the DNA. The table records roughly 250,000 clones, approximately 91% of them present only once.

The chain couples TRBV7-9 to TRBJ1-2, with 9 bases that match TRBD1. Material for sequencing was PBMCs or T cells enriched from blood (not recorded which). The clonotype was recovered from a woman aged 35 to 49 with acute COVID-19. The CDR3 loop reads CASSSQTGGYGYTF. The CDR3 bases are TGTGCCAGCAGCTCACAGACAGGGGGCTATGGCTACACCTTC.